This T cell receptor (beta chain) was obtained from a study of low-dose radiotherapy and immunotherapy resistance in tumors. Study background: Every two weeks, the protocol called for intravenous cyclophosphamide at 200 mg/m2. It was given one day before each radiation and immunotherapy administration. Patients took aspirin (300 mg orally, daily) for four cycles beginning at cycle 1 day 1.

Advanced solid tumors without tumor-infiltrating lymphocytes were required for inclusion. Alpha- and beta-chain coverage of first-strand cDNA came from TRAV- and TRBV-specific primers. The authors ran 15 to 20 PCR cycles to amplify TCRs with a constant-region primer and V-primer adapter. The isolated mRNA underwent amplification through in vitro transcription. TCRdb re-called the reads through MiXCR, storing one row per CDR3 protein. The top ten clones hold roughly 6.2% of a sample with about 6,800 distinct CDR3 sequences, roughly 82% of them seen once. This CDR3 is 15 amino acids long. Germline CDR1 MDHEN, CDR2 SYDVKM. Trimming cost V 3 bases and J 10 bases, with 16 bases left between them.

The V and J genes are TRBV28 and TRBJ1-6; a possible D gene is TRBD1 (6 bases). The TCR was taken from a human donor with advanced metastatic prostate, ovarian, gallbladder or colorectal cancer (not recorded which). This table probably holds off-target reads from a library built for another chain. The CDR3 bases are TGTGCCAGCAGTTTTCCCTCTGAGGGGGGATCACCCCTCCACTTT. Its protein is CASSFPSEGGSPLHF.